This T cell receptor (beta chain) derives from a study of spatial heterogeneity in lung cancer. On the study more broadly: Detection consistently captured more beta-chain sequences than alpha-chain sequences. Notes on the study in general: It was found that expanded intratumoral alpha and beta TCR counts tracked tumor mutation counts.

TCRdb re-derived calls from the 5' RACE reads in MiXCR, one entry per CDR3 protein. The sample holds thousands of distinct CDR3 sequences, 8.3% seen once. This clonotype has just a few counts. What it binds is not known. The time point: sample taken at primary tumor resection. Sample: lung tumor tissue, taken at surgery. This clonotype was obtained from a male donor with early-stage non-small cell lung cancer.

CDR3 DNA: TGTGCCAGCACCCAGGACCGGGTTTCGCAGTTCTTC. It yields the protein CASTQDRVSQFF. The rearrangement uses TRBV12-3 or TRBV12-4 and TRBJ2-1; D unresolved. The CDR3 length is 12 residues. The V and J ends lost 7 bases and 12 bases respectively, with 16 bases between them.